These 10 T cell receptor beta chains were sequenced from one sample in a study of T cells in Graves' hyperthyroidism and ophthalmopathy. TCR beta CDR3 regions were amplified from RNA. The study used the HTBI primer set for a first-round RT-PCR of the TCR CDR3. A single record per CDR3 protein comes from TCRdb applying MiXCR to the multiplex PCR reads. The sample lists 370,000 or so distinct CDR3 sequences, around 25% occurring once. Specimen: blood. Receptors originate from a man aged 50 to 59 with Graves' hyperthyroidism.

The chain carries TRBV11-2 and TRBJ2-1, with 7 bases lining up with TRBD2. Germline trimming cut 1 base from V and 9 bases from J; bases unmatched to any gene: 6. Germline-derived CDR1 and CDR2 are SGHAT and FQNNGV. CDR3 length equals 14 residues. As DNA, the CDR3 is TGTGCCAGCAGCTTAGCGGCGGGAGAGTTTGAGCAGTTCTTC. As protein: CASSLAAGEFEQFF.

The table lists this clonotype with a few counts. The chain recombines TRBV5-1 with TRBJ2-2; TRBD1 aligns across 9 bases. The CDR3 consists of 13 residues. The V segment lost 8 bases and the J segment 6 bases; nucleotides outside the gene matches: 5. CDR1 and CDR2 from the germline V gene are SGHRS and YFSETQ. CDR3 region: CASNRDRAGELFF. The DNA of the CDR3 is TGCGCCAGTAACCGGGACAGGGCCGGGGAGCTGTTTTTT.

The chain recombines TRBV28 with TRBJ2-2, with 11 positions matching TRBD2. The CDR3 length is 13 residues. CDR1 and CDR2 from the germline V gene are MDHEN and SYDVKM. Losses at the gene ends were 10 bases for V and 4 bases for J; bases not matched to a gene: 2. CDR3 region: CAISGRVTGELFF. The CDR3 DNA reads as TGTGCCATTAGCGGGAGGGTCACCGGGGAGCTGTTTTTT.

Ten or more counts support this clonotype. The J gene is TRBJ2-2, the V gene TRBV12-3 or TRBV12-4, with unresolved D. Trimming left V 2 bases short and J 4 bases short, with 8 bases between. The length of the CDR3 is 14 residues. The CDR3 nucleotides are TGTGCCAGCAGTTTAAAGGGCACCACCGGGGAGCTGTTTTTT. Protein sequence: CASSLKGTTGELFF.

The table lists this clonotype with a few counts. The CDR3: CASTPGQGMNTEAFF. CDR3 sequence (DNA): TGTGCCAGCACCCCGGGACAGGGAATGAACACTGAAGCTTTCTTT. The V call is TRBV27, the J call TRBJ1-1, with 9 bases identical to TRBD1. Trimming cost V 7 bases and J 0 bases; bases outside gene matches: 6. The CDR3 length is 15 residues. CDR1 and CDR2 (germline): MNHEY, SMNVEV (reference sequence).

The V gene is TRBV12-5, the J gene TRBJ2-7, with TRBD1 matching over 7 bases. Germline V gene lookup returns CDR1 LGHNT and CDR2 FRNRAP. Trimming at V came to 6 bases and at J to 2 bases, leaving 4 bases not matched to a gene. This CDR3 is 13 amino acids long. The CDR3 region is CASGNTGAYEQYF. In DNA, the CDR3 is TGTGCTAGTGGAAACACAGGGGCCTACGAGCAGTACTTC. Combining the CDR3 with reference TRBV12-5 and TRBJ2-7 gives the whole variable domain DARVTQTPRHKVTEMGQEVTMRCQPILGHNTVFWYRQTMMQGLELLAYFRNRAPLDDSGMPKDRFSAEMPDATLATLKIQPSEPRDSAVYFCASGNTGAYEQYFGPGTRLTVT.

A single count supports this clonotype. The CDR3 does not end in the conserved phenylalanine or tryptophan, so this is likely a read error. V and J are TRBV18 and TRBJ1-6; TRBD1 might be the D (5 bases). The CDR3 sequence is 15 residues long. The germline V gene encodes CDR1 KGHSH and CDR2 LQKENI. V lost 2 bases, J lost 7 bases, and 12 bases lay in between. The CDR3 sequence is CASSPGVAGNSPLHL. CDR3 DNA: TGTGCCAGCTCACCAGGGGTAGCAGGGAATTCACCCCTCCACCTT.

This clonotype was seen a handful of times. The V and J genes are TRBV27 and TRBJ2-5; D is unclear. Germline V gene lookup returns CDR1 MNHEY and CDR2 SMNVEV (reference sequence). The V end was cut by 6 bases, the J end by 3 bases, with 14 bases between. This CDR3 has 14 residues. CDR3 loop: CASSPLTAKETQYF. The CDR3 bases are TGTGCCAGCAGCCCCTTAACGGCTAAAGAGACCCAGTACTTC.

The chain is built from TRBV20-1 and TRBJ1-5; TRBD1 aligns across 11 bases. Matching the DNA end better, TRBJ2-3 makes the J call doubtful. This CDR3 is built from 14 residues. Germline CDR1 and CDR2: DFQATT and SNEGSKA (reference sequence). Here the CDR3 reads CSAKRDRGNQPQYF. The CDR3 bases are TGCAGTGCTAAAAGGGACAGGGGGAATCAGCCCCAGTATTTT.

V is TRBV6-1 and J is TRBJ1-5; TRBD1 aligns across 8 bases. The CDR3 is 16 residues long. Germline values: CDR1 MNHNS, CDR2 SASEGT. The V segment lost 4 bases and the J segment 0 bases; nucleotides outside the gene matches: 5. In DNA, the CDR3 is TGTGCCAGCAGTGGGAGGACAGGGTTTAGCAATCAGCCCCAGCATTTT. Its protein product is CASSGRTGFSNQPQHF.